This T cell receptor beta chain was recovered during a study of cytomegalovirus exposure and HLA in healthy donors. Findings and limits, study-wide: TCR beta chains associated with HLA were, in a later analysis, more clonally expanded than equally common others. Likely technical artifact: a cluster of highly shared sequence variants. As a later analysis revealed, the rate of TCR association differed by HLA locus, with DRB1 most and HLA-C fewest.

As regards this clone: Antigen: not known.

PCR used 60 Vbeta primers and 13 Jbeta primers. Method: immunoSEQ multiplex PCR; TCRdb's copy keeps in-frame clones and lacks some. This sample has approximately 130,000 clones, with approximately 72% found just once. Trimming cost V 2 bases and J 8 bases, with 13 bases left between them. Germline CDR1 and CDR2: MNHNY and SVGAGI (reference sequence). The CDR3 has 14 residues. The clonotype was recovered from a woman in her forties or fifties in good health and CMV-seropositive. The chain employs TRBV6-6 and TRBJ1-3; D is unclear. The sequenced sample was PBMCs. The CDR3, as DNA: TGTGCCAGCAGTTACGGGAGGGTTCAGGACACCATATATTTT. Its protein is CASSYGRVQDTIYF.